Sequencing of this T cell receptor beta chain was carried out in a study of cytomegalovirus exposure and HLA in healthy donors. Background on the study: A subsequent analysis reported that the 120 validation repertoires were produced on the same platform that had also been used for the 666 first-cohort repertoires.

TCRdb's table, derived via immunoSEQ multiplex PCR, lists solely in-frame clones and lacks some. The sample includes some 170,000 clones, more than 75% seen only once; the top ten take 2% to 3%. Trimming removed 3 bases from V and 3 bases from J, with 11 bases in between. The CDR3 has 14 residues. CDR1 is SGHDT and CDR2 is YYEEEE in the germline V gene. Study conclusions and caveats: Most TCR sequences were seen very rarely across donors, but some public TCRs occurred in many. Published work reported that the classifier diagnosed cytomegalovirus status with high specificity and sensitivity. The authors listed roughly 150 TCR beta chains as cytomegalovirus-associated.

Regarding this clone: Antigen unknown.

The chain employs TRBV5-6 and TRBJ2-3, with a weak D call TRBD1 (6 bases). This TCR came from a man younger than 30 in good health and CMV-seropositive. What was sequenced was PBMCs. The CDR3 region has the DNA TGTGCCAGCAGCTCCCGAACAGGGACAGATACGCAGTATTTT. This translates into CASSSRTGTDTQYF.